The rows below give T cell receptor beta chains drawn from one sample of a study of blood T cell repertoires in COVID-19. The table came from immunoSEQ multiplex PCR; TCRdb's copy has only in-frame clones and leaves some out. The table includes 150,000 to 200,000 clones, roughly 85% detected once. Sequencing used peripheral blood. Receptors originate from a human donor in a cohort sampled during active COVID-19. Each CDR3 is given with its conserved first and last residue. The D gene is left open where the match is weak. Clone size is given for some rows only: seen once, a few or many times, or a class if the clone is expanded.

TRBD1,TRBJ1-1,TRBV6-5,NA,TGTGCCAGCAGCTTAGGGGGCATGAACACTGAAGCTTTCTTT,CASSLGGMNTEAFF
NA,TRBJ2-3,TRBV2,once,TGTGCCAGCTCTCTTCGTCAGGTAAACACAGATACGCAGTATTTT,CASSLRQVNTDTQYF
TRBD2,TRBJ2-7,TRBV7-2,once,TGTGCCAGCAGACGATCGGCGCGGGAGAACGAGCAGTACTTC,CASRRSARENEQYF
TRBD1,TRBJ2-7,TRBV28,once,TGTGCCAGCAGTTTTGGACAGGGTGCCGTTACTTCCTCCTACGAGCAGTACTTC,CASSFGQGAVTSSYEQYF
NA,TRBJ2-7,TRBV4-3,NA,TGCGCCAGCAGCCAATCGCAGGGAGGCGAGCAGTACTTC,CASSQSQGGEQYF
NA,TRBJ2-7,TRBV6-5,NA,TGTGCCAGCAGTTACTCCCCCAGGCTTGAGCAGTACTTC,CASSYSPRLEQYF
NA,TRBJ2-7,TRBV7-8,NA,TGTGCCAGCAGCCAGGGGGGGATTACGTACTTC,CASSQGGITYF
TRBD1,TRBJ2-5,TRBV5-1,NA,TGCGCCAGCAGCCTCTGGACAGGGGGCCGAGAGACCCAGTACTTC,CASSLWTGGRETQYF
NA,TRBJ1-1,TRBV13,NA,TGTGCCAGCAGCTTAGGCCTCGGAGATGAAGCTTTCTTT,CASSLGLGDEAFF
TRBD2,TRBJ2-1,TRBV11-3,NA,TGTGCCAGCAGCTTAGACGGACTAGCGGGAGGGAATTACAATGAGCAGTTCTTC,CASSLDGLAGGNYNEQFF
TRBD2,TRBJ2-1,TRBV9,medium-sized,TGTGCCAGCAGCCCTAGTGGAGCGGGAGGGCCTCATGAGCAGTTCTTC,CASSPSGAGGPHEQFF
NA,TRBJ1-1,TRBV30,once,TGTGCCTGGAGTGGCCGAGGGGGACGAGAGGGGTTGGCTTTCTTT,CAWSGRGGREGLAFF
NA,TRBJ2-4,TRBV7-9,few,TGTGCCAGCAGCTCGGGGGCCAAAAACATTCAGTACTTC,CASSSGAKNIQYF
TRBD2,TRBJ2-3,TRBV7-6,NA,TGTGCCAGCAGCTCCCGGGAGGGCCGACGAGATACGCAGTATTTT,CASSSREGRRDTQYF
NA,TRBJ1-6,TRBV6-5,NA,TGTGCCAGCAGGTCCGTCCCACCCCTCCACTTT,CASRSVPPLHF
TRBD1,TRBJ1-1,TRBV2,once,TGTGCCAGCAGCGGACAGGGATCCGTCACTGAAGCTTTCTTT,CASSGQGSVTEAFF
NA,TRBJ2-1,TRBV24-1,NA,TGTGCCACCAGTGATTTCGGCACTAAAGGGGCCTCCTACAATGAGCAGTTCTTC,CATSDFGTKGASYNEQFF
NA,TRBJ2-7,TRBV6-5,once,TGTGCCAGCAGTTTCTCCCAGGGAAGCTCCTACGAGCAGTACTTC,CASSFSQGSSYEQYF
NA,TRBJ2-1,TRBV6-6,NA,TGTGCCAGCAGAGGCGAGAGGGATGAGCAGTTCTTC,CASRGERDEQFF
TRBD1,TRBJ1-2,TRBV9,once,TGTGCCAGCAGCGCTACAGGGGGCCTAGACTATGGCTACACCTTC,CASSATGGLDYGYTF
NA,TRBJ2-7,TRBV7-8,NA,TGTGCCAGCAGCTTAGCGCTACTAGCTGCGTACGAGCAGTACTTC,CASSLALLAAYEQYF
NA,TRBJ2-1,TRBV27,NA,TGTGCCAGCAGTTCCCCCCAGAACAATGAGCAGTTCTTC,CASSSPQNNEQFF
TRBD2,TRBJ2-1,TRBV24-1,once,TGTGCCACCAGGCTTACGCGGGAGGGCCGGCACGATGAGCAGTTCTTC,CATRLTREGRHDEQFF
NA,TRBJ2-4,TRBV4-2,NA,TGTGCCAGCAGCCAAGATAAGGGGATTGGAGCCAAAAACATTCAGTACTTC,CASSQDKGIGAKNIQYF
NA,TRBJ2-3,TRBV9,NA,TGTGCCAGCAGCGTAGGACTAGGGGTTTCCGATACGCAGTATTTT,CASSVGLGVSDTQYF
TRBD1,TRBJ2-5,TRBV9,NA,TGTGCCAGCAGCGTGACCGGGACAGGGGAAGAGACCCAGTACTTC,CASSVTGTGEETQYF
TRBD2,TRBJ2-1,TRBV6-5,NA,TGTGCCAGCAGACCCGGGACTAGCGGATACAATGAGCAGTTCTTC,CASRPGTSGYNEQFF
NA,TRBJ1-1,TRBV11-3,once,TGTGCCAGCAGCTTATCGGGGGGAGGGACTGAAGCTTTCTTT,CASSLSGGGTEAFF
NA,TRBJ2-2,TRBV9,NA,TGTGCCAGCAGCGTGGGGGCGGGCACCGGGGAGCTGTTTTTT,CASSVGAGTGELFF
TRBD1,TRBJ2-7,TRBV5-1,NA,TGCGCCAGCAGCGGGACAGGAGACGCCTACGAGCAGTACTTC,CASSGTGDAYEQYF
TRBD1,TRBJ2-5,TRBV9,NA,TGTGCCAGCAGTCCCACAGGGGGGTTTAGGGAGACCCAGTACTTC,CASSPTGGFRETQYF
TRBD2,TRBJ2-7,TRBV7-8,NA,TGTGCCAGCAGCCCCCTCCGAGCGGGGCCCTACGAGCAGTACTTC,CASSPLRAGPYEQYF
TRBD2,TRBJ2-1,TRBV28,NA,TGTGCCAGCAGCGCAACGCCGTCTGGACTAGCGGATACCTACAATGAGCAGTTCTTC,CASSATPSGLADTYNEQFF
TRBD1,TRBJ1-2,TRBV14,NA,TGTGCCAGCAGCCTATACAGGGGTGGCTACACCTTC,CASSLYRGGYTF
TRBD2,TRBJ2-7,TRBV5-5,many,TGTGCCAGCAGCCAGGGACTAGCGGATTACGTCAAGCAGTACTTC,CASSQGLADYVKQYF
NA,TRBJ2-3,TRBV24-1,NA,TGTGCCACCAGTGATTTAGCGGCGCCGGGGGATACGCAGTATTTT,CATSDLAAPGDTQYF
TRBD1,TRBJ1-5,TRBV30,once,TGTGCCTGGAGTAAACAGGGGACCGAGCCCCAGCATTTT,CAWSKQGTEPQHF
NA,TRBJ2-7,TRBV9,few,TGTGCCAGCAGCGTAGAGGGCAGGAGGAGCAACGAGCAGTACTTC,CASSVEGRRSNEQYF
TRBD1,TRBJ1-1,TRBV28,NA,TGTGCCAGCAGGGACAGGGTTACTGAAGCTTTCTTT,CASRDRVTEAFF
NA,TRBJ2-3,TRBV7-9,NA,TGTGCCAGCAGCTTAATCCGAACTAGCACAGATACGCAGTATTTT,CASSLIRTSTDTQYF
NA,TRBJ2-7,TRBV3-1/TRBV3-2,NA,TGTGCCAGCAGCCAACTTGACGAGCAGTACTTC,CASSQLDEQYF
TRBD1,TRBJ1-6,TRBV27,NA,TGTGCCAGCAGTCAACTAAAACAGGGGCGCTATAATTCACCCCTCCACTTT,CASSQLKQGRYNSPLHF
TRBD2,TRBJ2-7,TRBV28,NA,TGTGCCAGCAGTTTGGGGGGGAGCTACGAGCAGTACTTC,CASSLGGSYEQYF
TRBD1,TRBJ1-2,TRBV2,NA,TGTGCCAGCAGTGCTACGGACAGGGTAAACTATGGCTACACCTTC,CASSATDRVNYGYTF
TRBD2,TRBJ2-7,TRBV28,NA,TGTGCCAGCAGTTGGACTAGAGGGGAAGAGGCCTTAACTGGGCAGTACTTC,CASSWTRGEEALTGQYF
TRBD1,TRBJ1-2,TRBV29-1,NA,TGCAGCGCAAGGGACAGGGGGTCTAACTATGGCTACACCTTC,CSARDRGSNYGYTF
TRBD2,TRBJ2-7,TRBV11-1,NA,TGTGCCAGCAGCTTAGGACTAGCGGGAGGCGTATACGAGCAGTACTTC,CASSLGLAGGVYEQYF
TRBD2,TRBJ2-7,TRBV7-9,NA,TGTGCCAGCAGCATCTCTAGCGGGAGGACGTCCTACGAGCAGTACTTC,CASSISSGRTSYEQYF
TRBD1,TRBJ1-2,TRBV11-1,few,TGTGCCAGCAGCTCGCGACAGGGTTTGCCTAGCGGCTACACCTTC,CASSSRQGLPSGYTF
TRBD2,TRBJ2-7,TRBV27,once,TGTGCCAGCAGTAGTCGGCTAGCGGGAGTAGGGTCCTACGAGCAGTACTTC,CASSSRLAGVGSYEQYF
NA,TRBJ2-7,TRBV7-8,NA,TGTGCCAGCAGCTTAGCGTTGGGGGAGGCGCGGGAGCAGTACTTC,CASSLALGEAREQYF
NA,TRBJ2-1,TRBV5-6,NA,TGTGCCAGCAGCTTGCAGGGCGGTGAGCAGTTCTTC,CASSLQGGEQFF
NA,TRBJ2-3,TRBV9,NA,TGTGCCAGCAGCGCCCCCCGGGCAGATACGCAGTATTTT,CASSAPRADTQYF
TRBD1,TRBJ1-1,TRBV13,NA,TGTGCCAGCAGCACCAGGGGGCCGGGGAACACTGAAGCTTTCTTT,CASSTRGPGNTEAFF
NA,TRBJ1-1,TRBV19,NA,TGTGCCAGTAGTATCTACACTGAAGCTTTCTTT,CASSIYTEAFF
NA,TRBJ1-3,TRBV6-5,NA,TGTGCCAGCAGCCAGATAAGCTCTGGAAACACCATATATTTT,CASSQISSGNTIYF
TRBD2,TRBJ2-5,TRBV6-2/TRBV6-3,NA,TGTGCCAGCAGTTACTTACTAGCGGGAGGGCCCTCTGAAGAGACCCAGTACTTC,CASSYLLAGGPSEETQYF
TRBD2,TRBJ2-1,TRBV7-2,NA,TGTGCCAGCAGCTTTAGCGGGCTCTCCTCCTACAATGAGCAGTTCTTC,CASSFSGLSSYNEQFF
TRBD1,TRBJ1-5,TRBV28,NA,TGTGCCAGCAGTTTGTGGACAGGGTTGGGTGGCGGCAATCAGCCCCAGCATTTT,CASSLWTGLGGGNQPQHF
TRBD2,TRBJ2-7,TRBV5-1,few,TGCGCCAGCAGCCCGGATGGGGGGGCCTACGAGCAGTACTTC,CASSPDGGAYEQYF